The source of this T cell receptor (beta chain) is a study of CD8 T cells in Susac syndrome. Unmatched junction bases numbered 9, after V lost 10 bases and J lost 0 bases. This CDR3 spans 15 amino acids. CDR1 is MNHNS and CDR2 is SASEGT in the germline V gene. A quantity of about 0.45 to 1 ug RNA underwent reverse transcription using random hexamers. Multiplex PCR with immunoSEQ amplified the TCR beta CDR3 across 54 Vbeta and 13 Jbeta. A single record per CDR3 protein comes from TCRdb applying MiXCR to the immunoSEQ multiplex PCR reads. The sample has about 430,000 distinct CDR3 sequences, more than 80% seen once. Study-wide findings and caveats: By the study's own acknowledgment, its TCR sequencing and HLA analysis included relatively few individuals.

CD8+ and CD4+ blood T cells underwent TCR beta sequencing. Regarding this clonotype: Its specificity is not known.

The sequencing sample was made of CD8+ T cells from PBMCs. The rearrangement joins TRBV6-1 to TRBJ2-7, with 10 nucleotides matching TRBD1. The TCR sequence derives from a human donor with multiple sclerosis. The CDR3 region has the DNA TGTGCCAACCTAACCCGACAGGGGGCCTCCTACGAGCAGTACTTC. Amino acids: CANLTRQGASYEQYF.